These 5 T cell receptor beta chains were all obtained from the same sample, sequenced in a study of blood T cell repertoires in COVID-19. The assay was immunoSEQ multiplex PCR, and TCRdb's table has in-frame clones only and misses some. The data hold a few hundred thousand clones, with roughly 90% observed a single time. Sequences were obtained from peripheral blood. Receptors were obtained from a woman in her 70s with COVID-19, enrolled during active disease.

The V gene is TRBV5-8, the J gene TRBJ2-5; TRBD2 matches at 8 bases. Looked up from germline, CDR1 is SGHTS and CDR2 is YDEGEE. The CDR3 is 15 amino acids. V lost 4 bases to trimming and J lost 2 bases; unmatched junction nucleotides: 7. CDR3 residues: CASSPGTRGQETQYF. In nucleotides, the CDR3 is TGTGCCAGCAGCCCCGGGACTAGGGGACAAGAGACCCAGTACTTC.

The CDR3 DNA is TGTGCCAGCAGCTCTTCGGGGGCTGAAGCTTTCTTT. This codes for CASSSSGAEAFF. V gene TRBV5-4 combines with J gene TRBJ1-1; possibly TRBD1 for D (5 bases). Trimming took off 3 bases at V and 6 bases at J, with 9 bases between the two ends. The CDR3 length is 12 residues. The V gene's germline CDR1 is SGHNT and CDR2 YYREEE (reference sequence).

This rearrangement joins TRBV3-1 (or the pseudogene TRBV3-2) to TRBJ2-7; TRBD1 matches at 8 bases. CDR3 length equals 14 residues. Germline-derived CDR1 and CDR2 are LGHDT and YNNKEL (reference sequence). Trimming at V came to 8 bases and at J to 3 bases, leaving 9 bases not matched to a gene. For the CDR3, the DNA is TGTGCCAGCGGGGGGACAGGCTGGGTCTACGAGCAGTACTTC. Translated, it gives CASGGTGWVYEQYF.

The rearrangement joins TRBV28 to TRBJ1-2; no clear D gene. The CDR3 covers 13 residues. Germline CDR1 and CDR2: MDHEN and SYDVKM. With 3 bases removed from V and 4 bases from J, the gap between germline ends came to 9 bases. CDR3 DNA sequence: TGTGCCAGCAGTTTGGGAGCGAGCTATGGCTACACCTTC. It is translated as CASSLGASYGYTF.

On this clone itself: Other DNA sequences in this sample translate to the same CDR3. This chain connects TRBV7-2 to TRBJ1-2; D might be TRBD1 (6 bases). In germline, CDR1 is SGHTA, CDR2 FQGNSA. Between the trimmed V and J ends, which lost 1 base and 1 base, there was a span of 7 bases. The length of the CDR3 is 14 residues. DNA of the CDR3: TGTGCCAGCAGCTTAGGCAGGGGTAACTATGGCTACACCTTC. Amino acid sequence: CASSLGRGNYGYTF.